This TCR beta chain was captured in a study of blood T cell repertoires in COVID-19. The protocol was immunoSEQ multiplex PCR, while the TCRdb copy is restricted to in-frame clones and leaves out a portion. The sample yields hundreds of thousands of clones, approximately 85% seen once. Between the trimmed V and J ends, which lost 3 bases and 1 base, there was a span of 16 bases. In germline, CDR1 is KGHSH, CDR2 LQKENI. The CDR3 is 17 residues long. Sequenced material: PBMCs or T cells enriched from blood (not recorded which). This clonotype was obtained from a man in his thirties or forties who had recovered from COVID-19. V usage is TRBV18 and J usage is TRBJ1-3, with a weak D call TRBD1 (6 bases). CDR3 sequence reads: CASSPTKTGRSGNTIYF. The DNA for the CDR3 is TGTGCCAGCTCACCGACAAAGACAGGCCGATCTGGAAACACCATATATTTT.